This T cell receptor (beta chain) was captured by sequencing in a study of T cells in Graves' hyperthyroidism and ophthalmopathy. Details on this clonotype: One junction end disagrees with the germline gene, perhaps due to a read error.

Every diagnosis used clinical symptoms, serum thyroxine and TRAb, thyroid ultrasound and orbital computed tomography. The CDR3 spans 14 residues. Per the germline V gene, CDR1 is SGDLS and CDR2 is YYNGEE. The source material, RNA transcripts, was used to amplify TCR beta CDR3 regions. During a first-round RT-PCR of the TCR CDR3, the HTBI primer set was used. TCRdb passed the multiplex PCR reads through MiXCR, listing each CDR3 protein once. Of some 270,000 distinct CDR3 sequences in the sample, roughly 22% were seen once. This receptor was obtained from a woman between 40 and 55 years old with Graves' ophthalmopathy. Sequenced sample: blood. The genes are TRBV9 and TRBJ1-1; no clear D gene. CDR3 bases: TGTGCCGGCAGCCCGCGGACCCAGGACACTGAAGCTTTCTTT. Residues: CAGSPRTQDTEAFF.